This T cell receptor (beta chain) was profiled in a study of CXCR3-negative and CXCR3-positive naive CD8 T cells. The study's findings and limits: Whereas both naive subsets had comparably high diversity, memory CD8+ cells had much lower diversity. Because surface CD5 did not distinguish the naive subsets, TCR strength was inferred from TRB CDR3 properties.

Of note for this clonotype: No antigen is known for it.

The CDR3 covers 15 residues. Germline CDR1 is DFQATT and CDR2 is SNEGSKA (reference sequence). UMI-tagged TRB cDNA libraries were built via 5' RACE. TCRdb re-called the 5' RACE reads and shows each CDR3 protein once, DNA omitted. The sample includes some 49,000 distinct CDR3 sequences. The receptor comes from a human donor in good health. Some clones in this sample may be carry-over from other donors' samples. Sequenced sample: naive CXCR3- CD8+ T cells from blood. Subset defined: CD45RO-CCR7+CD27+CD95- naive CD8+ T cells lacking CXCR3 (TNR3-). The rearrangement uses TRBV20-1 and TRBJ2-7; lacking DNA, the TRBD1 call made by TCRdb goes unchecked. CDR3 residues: CSATDGDRGAYEQYF.